This section outlines one TCR beta chain sequence together with its context. The assay was immunoSEQ multiplex PCR, and TCRdb's table has in-frame clones only and misses some. This sample has 100,000 to 150,000 clones, with roughly 91% found just once. Germline lookup yields CDR1 SGDLS and CDR2 YYNGEE. The CDR3 consists of 19 residues. After removal of 3 bases from V and 2 bases from J, the junction contained 12 bases not matched to a gene. The sample originates from a study of control samples from healthy donors and cancer patients. The genes are TRBV9 and TRBJ2-5; 14 bases match TRBD2. The sample taken for sequencing was blood. The receptor's source is a man aged 35-49 years in good health. The CDR3: CASSADSNGLAGGQETQYF. CDR3 coding DNA: TGTGCCAGCAGCGCCGATTCCAACGGACTAGCGGGGGGACAAGAGACCCAGTACTTC.